The rows below give T cell receptor beta chains drawn from one sample of a study of shared clonotypes between healthy human individuals. Sequenced by immunoSEQ multiplex PCR; TCRdb stores in-frame clones only, minus some. The table includes 110,000 or so clones, around two thirds detected once. The sample taken for sequencing was memory CD8+ T cells sorted from blood. The source is a woman in her twenties or thirties in good health. Each CDR3 is given with its conserved first and last residue. Fields, in order: clone size, D gene, V gene, J gene, CDR3 protein, CDR3 DNA. The D gene is left open where the match is weak. Size tells how often a clone was seen (once, few, many) or the class of an expanded clone, and some rows leave it out.

-	TRBD2	TRBV6-4	TRBJ2-1	CASSRLAGVNEQFF	TGTGCCAGCAGCCGACTAGCGGGAGTGAATGAGCAGTTCTTC
few	-	TRBV19	TRBJ2-1	CASESGYDYNEQFF	TGTGCCAGTGAAAGCGGTTACGACTACAATGAGCAGTTCTTC
large	TRBD1	TRBV2	TRBJ2-7	CASKGASGAEQYF	TGTGCCAGTAAGGGGGCCTCGGGTGCCGAGCAGTACTTC
many	-	TRBV11-2	TRBJ2-5	CASSSRSGLETQYF	TGTGCCAGCAGCTCCAGAAGCGGCCTGGAGACCCAGTACTTC
-	-	TRBV5-6	TRBJ2-7	CASSLVAGFPYEQYF	TGTGCCAGCAGCTTGGTTGCTGGGTTTCCCTACGAGCAGTACTTC
-	TRBD1	TRBV28	TRBJ2-1	CASRDRDRGNEQFF	TGTGCCAGCAGGGACAGGGACAGGGGCAATGAGCAGTTCTTC
-	-	TRBV19	TRBJ1-2	CASRGEGRAPYYGYTF	TGTGCCAGTAGAGGAGAGGGGCGGGCTCCTTACTATGGCTACACCTTC
-	TRBD1	TRBV25-1	TRBJ2-1	CASSGDRDNEQFF	TGTGCCAGCAGTGGGGACAGGGACAATGAGCAGTTCTTC
many	-	TRBV1	TRBJ2-7	CTSSQDPPKAGGHSYEQYF	TGCACCAGCAGCCAAGACCCCCCTAAGGCGGGAGGCCACTCCTACGAGCAGTACTTC
-	TRBD1	TRBV7-2	TRBJ1-5	CASSIGTGDQPQHF	TGTGCCAGCAGCATAGGGACAGGGGATCAGCCCCAGCATTTT
-	-	TRBV2	TRBJ2-7	CASSPLSGEQYF	TGTGCCAGCAGCCCATTAAGTGGAGAGCAGTACTTC
-	TRBD2	TRBV7-3	TRBJ2-7	CASTKTLAGGPVEQYF	TGTGCCAGCACCAAAACCCTAGCGGGAGGGCCCGTCGAGCAGTACTTC
-	-	TRBV7-6	TRBJ2-1	CASSLGIAGSSYNEQFF	TGTGCCAGCAGCTTAGGGATCGCGGGGAGCTCCTACAATGAGCAGTTCTTC
-	-	TRBV6-1	TRBJ1-4	CASSPKGGGNEKLFF	TGTGCCAGCAGTCCGAAGGGCGGGGGTAATGAAAAACTGTTTTTT
-	-	TRBV6-4	TRBJ2-2	CASSPMHTGELFF	TGTGCCAGCAGTCCAATGCATACCGGGGAGCTGTTTTTT
-	TRBD2	TRBV4-1	TRBJ2-1	CASSQSGSLFNEQFF	TGCGCCAGCAGCCAAAGCGGGAGCCTCTTCAATGAGCAGTTCTTC
-	-	TRBV23-1	TRBJ1-1	CASSQLSRRVDTEAFF	TGCGCCAGCAGTCAATTAAGTCGCCGGGTGGACACTGAAGCTTTCTTT
-	-	TRBV25-1	TRBJ2-7	CASSEGEKDEQYF	TGTGCCAGCAGTGAAGGGGAAAAGGACGAGCAGTACTTC
-	TRBD2	TRBV28	TRBJ2-2	CASSPGLAGWRTGELFF	TGTGCCAGCAGCCCGGGACTAGCGGGTTGGAGGACCGGGGAGCTGTTTTTT
few	-	TRBV2	TRBJ2-3	CASPPGTDTQYF	TGTGCCAGCCCGCCCGGCACAGATACGCAGTATTTT
-	-	TRBV7-6	TRBJ2-7	CASSLRGGLPNAYEQYF	TGTGCCAGCAGCTTAAGGGGGGGTTTACCTAACGCCTACGAGCAGTACTTC
few	-	TRBV29-1	TRBJ2-4	CSVEGTQNIQYF	TGCAGCGTTGAAGGGACACAAAACATTCAGTACTTC
-	-	TRBV10-3	TRBJ1-1	CAIKQWNTEAFF	TGTGCCATCAAGCAGTGGAACACTGAAGCTTTCTTT
-	-	TRBV4-1	TRBJ2-7	CASSQGLGDEQYF	TGCGCCAGCAGCCAAGGCCTCGGGGACGAGCAGTACTTC
-	TRBD2	TRBV27	TRBJ2-4	CASRPGGVAKNIQYF	TGTGCCTCCCGCCCCGGGGGGGTGGCCAAAAACATTCAGTACTTC
-	-	TRBV6-4	TRBJ1-5	CASSEEAGAGQPQHF	TGTGCCAGCAGTGAAGAAGCGGGGGCGGGTCAGCCCCAGCATTTT
-	-	TRBV21-1	TRBJ1-2	CASSKPPQGSTGYTF	TGTGCCAGCAGCAAACCCCCGCAGGGATCGACGGGCTACACCTTC
-	TRBD1	TRBV6-4	TRBJ2-1	CASSDGDREFGEQFF	TGTGCCAGCAGTGACGGGGACAGGGAATTCGGTGAGCAGTTCTTC
-	-	TRBV28	TRBJ2-7	CASGRTESYEQYF	TGTGCCAGCGGCCGGACCGAATCCTACGAGCAGTACTTC
-	-	TRBV5-1	TRBJ2-3	CASSLARKQGGLTDTQYF	TGCGCCAGCAGCTTGGCCAGGAAACAGGGAGGGCTGACAGATACGCAGTATTTT
-	-	TRBV19	TRBJ1-2	CASSIVPKYGYTF	TGTGCCAGTAGTATAGTCCCGAAATATGGCTACACCTTC
-	-	TRBV4-3	TRBJ2-6	CASSQDAGAGANVLTF	TGCGCCAGCAGCCAAGATGCCGGGGCTGGGGCCAACGTCCTGACTTTC
-	TRBD1	TRBV25-1	TRBJ2-3	CASSVRDRGDTDTQYF	TGTGCCAGCAGTGTACGGGACAGGGGGGACACAGATACGCAGTATTTT
few	-	TRBV28	TRBJ2-5	CASSLRLGWETQYF	TGTGCCAGCAGTTTGAGATTGGGTTGGGAGACCCAGTACTTC
-	TRBD1	TRBV29-1	TRBJ2-7	CSVGPEGTGEYEQYF	TGCAGCGTTGGGCCGGAAGGGACAGGGGAGTACGAGCAGTACTTC
-	TRBD1	TRBV7-2	TRBJ2-3	CASSSGQGADTQYF	TGTGCCAGCAGCTCGGGACAGGGTGCAGATACGCAGTATTTT
-	TRBD1	TRBV27	TRBJ2-1	CASSLIGRTGGTYNEQFF	TGTGCCAGCAGTTTAATAGGCCGGACAGGGGGTACCTACAATGAGCAGTTCTTC
-	-	TRBV6-4	TRBJ2-7	CASSGSNSASSYEQYF	TGTGCCAGCAGTGGGTCGAACTCGGCGAGCTCCTACGAGCAGTACTTC
few	-	TRBV25-1	TRBJ1-5	CASSGKDSNQPQHF	TGTGCCAGCAGTGGGAAAGATAGCAATCAGCCCCAGCATTTT
-	-	TRBV21-1	TRBJ2-5	CASSKGGTNQETQYF	TGTGCCAGCAGCAAAGGCGGGACTAACCAAGAGACCCAGTACTTC
-	TRBD1	TRBV4-1	TRBJ1-2	CASSLFGQGGTDGYTF	TGCGCCAGCAGCCTCTTCGGACAGGGAGGGACGGATGGCTACACCTTC
-	-	TRBV28	TRBJ2-7	CASSLIRDYEQYF	TGTGCCAGCAGTTTGATCAGAGACTACGAGCAGTACTTC
few	-	TRBV15	TRBJ2-6	CATSRDRMAFSGANVLTF	TGTGCCACCAGCAGAGATCGGATGGCCTTCTCTGGGGCCAACGTCCTGACTTTC
few	-	TRBV5-1	TRBJ2-7	CASSSDGYSYEQYF	TGCGCCAGCAGCTCGGACGGTTACTCCTACGAGCAGTACTTC
few	TRBD1	TRBV19	TRBJ2-2	CASSWTGNTGELFF	TGTGCCAGTAGCTGGACAGGCAACACCGGGGAGCTGTTTTTT